This TCR beta chain is drawn from a study of cytomegalovirus exposure and HLA in healthy donors. Broader study findings: The study flagged approximately 180 TCR beta chains as cytomegalovirus-associated. 87-base-pair reads could not separate some V segments, including TRBV6-2 and TRBV6-3.

A multiplex PCR was run with 60 Vbeta primers and 13 Jbeta primers. Method: immunoSEQ multiplex PCR; TCRdb's copy keeps in-frame clones and lacks some. The table has fewer than 200,000 clones, 10% to 15% seen once. Between the trimmed V and J ends, which lost 1 base and 5 bases, there was a span of 8 bases. This CDR3 is built from 13 residues. Germline V gene lookup returns CDR1 LGHNA and CDR2 YNFKEQ. Donors showed nominal health when sampled, although they likely had unrecorded immune exposures. Comment on this clone: The antigen is not known.

This clonotype was obtained from a man aged 50 to 59 in good health and CMV-seropositive. Sequenced sample: PBMCs. J is TRBJ1-1 and V is TRBV4-2; D not resolved. CDR3 DNA: TGTGCCAGCAGCCAAGGTGAGGGAACTGAAGCTTTCTTT. This codes for CASSQGEGTEAFF.